Below are 23 T cell receptor beta chains sequenced from a single sample in a study of T cells after yellow fever vaccination. From the 5' RACE reads, TCRdb called clonotypes with MiXCR, one entry per CDR3 protein. Of around 310,000 distinct CDR3 sequences listed, roughly 3.5% are singletons. Sequences were derived from PBMCs, sampled on the day of the yellow fever booster vaccination. These receptors all come from a man in his late teens or twenties who received the YFV17D yellow fever vaccine.

This clonotype was seen a few times. The chain uses TRBV29-1 and TRBJ2-5; 9 bases align to TRBD1. This CDR3 region has 10 residues. Germline loops: CDR1 SQVTM, CDR2 ANQGSEA. CDR3 in amino acids: CRGQGETQYF. The CDR3 region has the DNA TGCAGGGGACAGGGAGAGACCCAGTACTTC.

At least ten counts were recorded for this clonotype. The V call is TRBV6-6, the J call TRBJ1-5; D is possibly TRBD1 (6 bases). Trimming took off 5 bases at V and 7 bases at J, with 9 bases between the two ends. The CDR3 is 12 residues long. Germline V gene data show CDR1 as MNHNY and CDR2 as SVGAGI (reference sequence). CDR3 bases: TGTGCCAGCAGTACAGGGTACCAGCCCCAGCATTTT. Amino acids: CASSTGYQPQHF.

The chain carries TRBV4-1 and TRBJ1-2; D is uncertain. The CDR3 spans 16 residues. Germline CDR1 MGHRA, CDR2 YSYEKL. With 2 bases removed from V and 2 bases from J, the gap between germline ends came to 15 bases. In DNA form, the CDR3 reads TGCGCCAGCAGCCAATACTTTACGGACGCGAACTATGGCTACACCTTC. Its translation: CASSQYFTDANYGYTF.

This clonotype was seen many times. This rearrangement joins TRBV12-3 or TRBV12-4 to TRBJ1-1; 8 bases agree with TRBD1. This CDR3 comprises 15 residues. The V gene end was trimmed by 5 bases and the J gene end by 5 bases; junction bases not matched to a gene: 10. Here the CDR3 DNA reads TGTGCCAGCAGTAAGACAGGGGTGGTGAGGACTGAAGCTTTCTTT. It is translated as CASSKTGVVRTEAFF.

This clonotype has more than one count but fewer than ten. J is TRBJ2-6 and V is TRBV29-1; no clear D. The CDR3 length is 14 residues. V was trimmed by 2 bases and J by 2 bases, leaving 7 bases between them. Germline V gene sequence: CDR1 SQVTM, CDR2 ANQGSEA. CDR3 sequence reads: CSVEISPGANVLTF. Here the CDR3 DNA reads TGCAGCGTTGAAATTTCACCTGGGGCCAACGTCCTGACTTTC.

This clonotype was seen ten or more times. The chain has TRBV20-1 and TRBJ2-1, with TRBD2 identical over 10 bases. CDR1 and CDR2 (germline): DFQATT, SNEGSKA (reference sequence). V was clipped by 3 bases and J by 9 bases; unmatched bases: 8. The CDR3 consists of 14 residues. The CDR3 DNA reads as TGCAGTGCTAGTTACAGCGGGGGGGCATTTGAGCAGTTCTTC. It encodes CSASYSGGAFEQFF.

This clonotype was counted ten times or more. The genes are TRBV7-2 and TRBJ2-1, with D unresolved. The germline CDR1 and CDR2 sequences are SGHTA and FQGNSA. The CDR3 spans 12 residues. V was clipped by 0 bases and J by 10 bases, with 7 bases between them. The CDR3 nucleotides read TGTGCCAGCAGCTTAGCGCGATTGGAGCAGTTCTTC. Residues: CASSLARLEQFF.

This chain links TRBV19 with TRBJ2-3; D uncertain. V lost 5 bases and J 6 bases, leaving 15 bases between the germline ends. The CDR3 contains 14 residues. Germline CDR1 and CDR2: LNHDA and SQIVND (reference sequence). The CDR3 DNA follows: TGTGCCAGTAGTGAGTCCCCCTTCGGGGATACGCAGTATTTT. Amino acids: CASSESPFGDTQYF.

This clonotype was seen repeatedly, ten times or more. CDR3 sequence: CASSLERERDGYTF. The DNA for the CDR3 is TGCGCCAGCAGCTTGGAAAGGGAAAGGGATGGCTACACCTTC. The V and J genes are TRBV5-1 and TRBJ1-2; no reliable D call. Deletions cut 0 bases from V and 6 bases from J, with 12 bases between. Germline CDR1 and CDR2: SGHRS and YFSETQ. This CDR3 spans 14 amino acids. The complete variable domain, with remaining parts taken from reference TRBV5-1 and TRBJ1-2, reads KAGVTQTPRYLIKTRGQQVTLSCSPISGHRSVSWYQQTPGQGLQFLFEYFSETQRNKGNFPGRFSGRQFSNSRSEMNVSTLELGDSALYLCASSLERERDGYTFGSGTRLTVV.

This clonotype was counted a few times. The chain is built from TRBV7-6 and TRBJ1-2; D possibly corresponds to TRBD1 (5 bases). The CDR3 length is 14 residues. Germline assignment: CDR1 SGHVS and CDR2 FNYEAQ. Trimming removed 2 bases at V and 7 bases at J, with 14 bases between. In nucleotides, the CDR3 is TGTGCCAGCAGCTTATTGGCAGGGCGGATTGGCTACACCTTC. This translates into CASSLLAGRIGYTF.

This clonotype was counted ten times or more. The V gene is TRBV6-2 or TRBV6-3, the J gene TRBJ2-1, with 7 bases identical to TRBD1. Germline CDR1 reads MNHEY; CDR2 reads SVGEGT. The CDR3 totals 15 residues. V was clipped by 0 bases and J by 9 bases; unmatched bases: 8. DNA of the CDR3: TGTGCCAGCAGTTACTCCCTGACAGGGTTGGGTGAGCAGTTCTTC. Residues: CASSYSLTGLGEQFF.

This clonotype has ten or more counts. This chain connects TRBV6-5 to TRBJ2-3; D ambiguous. The germline V and J ends were trimmed by 4 bases and 7 bases, with 9 bases remaining between them. The length of the CDR3 is 12 residues. From germline, CDR1 is MNHEY and CDR2 SVGAGI. The CDR3 DNA reads as TGTGCCAGCAGTTCGATTGAGTATACGCAGTATTTT. Protein: CASSSIEYTQYF.

This clonotype was seen a single time. A read error may explain this, as a much larger clone is one base away. The chain combines TRBV20-1 with TRBJ2-4; D might be TRBD2 (6 bases). The germline V gene encodes CDR1 DFQATT and CDR2 SNEGSKA (reference sequence). V was cut by 3 bases and J by 8 bases, with 14 bases left in between. This CDR3 spans 13 amino acids. This CDR3 is CSARERARDIQYF. The CDR3 bases are TGCAGTGCTAGGGAGCGGGCAAGGGACATTCAGTACTTC.

This clonotype has just a few counts. V is TRBV24-1 and J is TRBJ1-2, with D possibly being TRBD1 (6 bases). Germline CDR1 KGHDR, CDR2 SFDVKD. The V gene lost 5 bases and the J gene lost 8 bases, with 8 bases spanning the gap. The CDR3 spans 11 residues. CDR3 nucleotide sequence: TGTGCCACCAGTGCGGGGGCCGGCTACACCTTC. Protein product: CATSAGAGYTF.

This clonotype turned up a few times. V usage is TRBV7-2 and J usage is TRBJ1-1, with 8 bases fitting TRBD1. V lost 6 bases and J lost 3; bases outside the gene matches: 6. The CDR3 loop spans 14 amino acids. The germline V gene encodes CDR1 SGHTA and CDR2 FQGNSA. CDR3 sequence reads: CASSVQGGDTEAFF. As DNA, the CDR3 is TGTGCCAGCAGTGTACAGGGGGGGGACACTGAAGCTTTCTTT.

The DNA for the CDR3 is TGTGCCAGCAGCATGGACAGGGGGCGGATCACTGAAGCTTTCTTT. It translates to CASSMDRGRITEAFF. The chain joins TRBV5-6 to TRBJ1-1; 11 bases line up with TRBD1. The CDR3 contains 15 residues. Germline assignment: CDR1 SGHDT and CDR2 YYEEEE. J lost 4 bases, V lost 4 bases, and 6 bases had no gene match.

This clonotype was recorded a few times. The chain links TRBV7-2 to TRBJ1-5; 7 bases line up with TRBD1. Germline assignment: CDR1 SGHTA and CDR2 FQGNSA. CDR3 length equals 14 residues. Trimming cost V 5 bases and J 6 bases; bases outside gene matches: 7. The CDR3 DNA sequence: TGTGCCAGCAGCACGAGACAGGGAACTCAGCCCCAGCATTTT. This encodes CASSTRQGTQPQHF.

This clonotype has only a few counts. The J gene is TRBJ2-2, the V gene TRBV7-9; D ambiguous. This CDR3 comprises 14 residues. The germline gives CDR1 SEHNR, CDR2 FQNEAQ (reference sequence). Deletions cut 6 bases from V and 6 bases from J, with 14 bases between. Here the CDR3 reads CASRDVSGSGELFF. CDR3 sequence (DNA): TGTGCCAGCAGAGACGTCTCCGGGTCCGGGGAGCTGTTTTTT. The complete variable domain, with remaining parts taken from reference TRBV7-9 and TRBJ2-2, reads DTGVSQNPRHKITKRGQNVTFRCDPISEHNRLYWYRQTLGQGPEFLTYFQNEAQLEKSRLLSDRFSAERPKGSFSTLEIQRTEQGDSAMYLCASRDVSGSGELFFGEGSRLTVL.

V and J are TRBV2 and TRBJ2-1, with TRBD1 matching over 9 bases. The CDR3 contains 15 residues. In germline, CDR1 is SNHLY, CDR2 FYNNEI. V was clipped by 5 bases and J by 4 bases; unmatched bases: 6. The CDR3 is CASSTGQGVYNEQFF. For the CDR3, the DNA is TGTGCCAGCAGTACGGGACAGGGCGTATACAATGAGCAGTTCTTC.

This chain connects TRBV28 to TRBJ1-2, with D uncertain. Germline V CDR1 and CDR2: MDHEN, SYDVKM. V lost 7 bases to trimming and J lost 4 bases, with 22 bases between them. The CDR3 extends over 16 amino acids. The CDR3 coding sequence is TGTGCCAGCACGCGCCCCAGTGGTGCATCGGCCTATGGCTACACCTTC. Its translation is CASTRPSGASAYGYTF.

This clonotype was recorded many times. The chain recombines TRBV5-4 with TRBJ2-6; D is unresolved. Per the germline V gene, CDR1 is SGHNT and CDR2 is YYREEE (reference sequence). The V end was cut by 3 bases, the J end by 0 bases, with 4 bases between. The CDR3 sequence is 14 residues long. CDR3 amino acids: CASSSNSGANVLTF. The CDR3 coding sequence is TGTGCCAGCAGCTCAAACTCTGGGGCCAACGTCCTGACTTTC.

This clonotype has a count of ten or more. This chain joins TRBV20-1 and TRBJ2-7; D gene unclear. V was shortened by 6 bases and J by 5 bases, with 14 bases between the two germline ends. This CDR3 is 12 amino acids long. Germline V lookup: CDR1 DFQATT, CDR2 SNEGSKA (reference sequence). CDR3 DNA sequence: TGCAGTGCGCTATTCGGCGTAGACGAGCAGTACTTC. It yields the protein CSALFGVDEQYF.

This chain joins TRBV2 and TRBJ2-6; D not certain. The CDR3 is 15 amino acids. CDR1 is SNHLY and CDR2 is FYNNEI in the germline V gene. V lost 6 bases, J lost 1 base, and 10 bases lay in between. The CDR3 DNA reads TGTGCCAGCAGCCCCGAGAAATCTGGGGCCAACGTCCTGACTTTC. The encoded protein is CASSPEKSGANVLTF.